This TCR beta chain was sequenced in a study of regulatory T cells in long-lasting Graves disease (dated by TCRdb to the early 2020s). Concerning the study at large: Newly diagnosed Graves' disease patients had taken antithyroid drugs for less than 3 months. This study used TCR sequencing and RNA sequencing of peripheral blood to compare persistent Graves' disease patients against newly diagnosed Graves' disease patients. The study was registered as a clinical trial and conducted in China. A total of about 33 samples underwent TCR sequencing, from about 13 patients with persistent Graves' disease and about 20 patients with newly diagnosed Graves' disease. Overall study results and their limits: Persistent patients shared more public clonotypes among themselves (2,741) than newly diagnosed patients did (about 900). The small sample size was acknowledged by the authors as a limitation that may reduce accuracy. Only peripheral blood was studied, because thyroid tissue, the primary lesion, was inaccessible. Preferential use of TRBV28, TRBJ1-2 and TRBJ2-5 was observed in persistent disease, whereas TRBV20-1 and TRBJ2-1 were favored in newly diagnosed disease. Compared with newly diagnosed patients, patients with persistent Graves' disease had lower TCR Shannon entropy and fewer highly expanded clones, which suggests clonal expansion. Only the TCR beta chain was sequenced and analyzed.

The CDR3 starts with the cysteine, ends with the phenylalanine, and has 14 residues. Only the CDR3 portion is preserved as DNA: 42 bases, with reading frame beginning at the first base. The V end loses 6 bases and the J end loses 2 bases, and a stretch of 12 bases separates them. The germline V gene gives CDR1 as SGHDT and CDR2 as YYEEEE. Library prep was done by multiplex PCR. Sequencing relied on an Illumina HiSeq 4000. TCR beta libraries were built with iRepertoire HTBI primers and Arm-PCR amplification of CDR3 regions. Gel purification was performed on PCR products prior to sequencing. In the authors' own workflow: Across samples, about 64 TRBV and over 11 TRBJ segments were identified and used for gene usage analysis of CDR3 amino acid clonotypes. Filtered high-quality paired reads were merged into contigs using COPE and FqMerger. BLAST was used to align contigs to IMGT TRBV, TRBD and TRBJ reference genes, with CDR3 defined following IMGT. Any clonotype with a frequency above 0.1% was counted as a highly expanded clone. Shannon entropy was used to measure repertoire diversity, and the Gini coefficient was used to measure V-J evenness. Public clonotypes were defined as clonotypes shared by more than one individual. The raw public data were reprocessed by TCRdb itself: fastp quality trimming at Q25, MiXCR clonotype calling, in-frame beta chains only. Merged by CDR3 protein, the rows form single entries marked with the most common genes and DNA. TCRdb assigned the V and J calls; the authors' analysis was not used. This sample has roughly 420,000 distinct CDR3 sequences in its table, and 13% to 15% of those were observed once. The biggest ten clones account for 17% of the sample.

This clonotype showed up just a few times. The specificity of this receptor is unknown. Base quality data are lacking; no much larger clone is found one base away. This specimen's time point label, per the study, means: newly diagnosed GD, antithyroid drugs for less than 3 months. For both TCR sequencing and RNA sequencing, RNA was extracted from PBMCs using TRIzol. The diagnosis of Graves' disease was made according to American Thyroid Association guidelines. Recruitment of patients was carried out at an endocrinology department in Xi'an, China. Each patient gave approximately 9.7 milliliters of peripheral blood, collected in an EDTA anticoagulant tube. Ficoll Paque Plus density gradient separation was used to isolate PBMCs, and no additional T cell sorting was done. An Agilent 2100 Bioanalyzer and agarose gel were used to check RNA quality, and a NanoDrop 2000 was used to measure RNA concentration.

These data were also filed under a second study, of T cells in Graves' hyperthyroidism and ophthalmopathy. The second paper further reports: A patient counted as having stable Graves' hyperthyroidism if no progression to ophthalmopathy occurred over 18 months of follow-up. Hyperthyroidism patients were newly diagnosed, had a disease duration of under 2 months, and were aged 18 to 65 years. The study excluded patients with uncontrolled infections, other autoimmune diseases, pregnancy or lactation. Diagnoses relied on clinical symptoms, serum thyroxine and TRAb, thyroid ultrasound and orbital computed tomography. The TCR CDR3 was subjected to a first round of RT-PCR using the HTBI primer set and the Qiagen OneStep RT-PCR kit. Most expanded thyroid clonotypes (frequency above 0.001) were also detected in blood, a finding suggesting that blood repertoires may reflect thyroid immune responses. A 13 V-J signature model separated ophthalmopathy from stable hyperthyroidism, with approximately 87% sensitivity and 81.08% specificity in cross-validation and 80%/75% in testing. In validation, the model predicted progression to ophthalmopathy a median of approximately 6.3 months before onset, with over 55% sensitivity and around 76% specificity. A discovery cohort of approximately 97 patients, about 40 with Graves' ophthalmopathy and approximately 57 with stable Graves' hyperthyroidism, was used to find distinguishing TCR V-J signatures. Whether ophthalmopathy could be predicted prospectively was tested in an independent validation cohort made up of roughly 20 hyperthyroidism patients plus 17 patients who later progressed to ophthalmopathy. The 100 or so discovery patients were randomly divided into training and test sets at a 7:3 ratio. In several Graves' hyperthyroidism patients, the study also compared T-cell repertoires from thyroid tissue with T-cell repertoires from blood. Following sampling, methimazole starting at 30 mg daily was given to hyperthyroidism patients, and high-dose intravenous methylprednisolone was given to ophthalmopathy patients. Libraries were constructed in a second round of multiplex PCR, after which size selection and purification were carried out. Sequencing of the libraries was done on an Illumina HiSeq2000 using paired-end 100 bp reads. SOAPnuke was used to process the raw data, throwing out any read that contained adapters or uncalled bases, had a mean Phred below 15, or lacked an exact constant-primer or identifier match. High-quality paired reads were merged using COPE v1.2.5, and each unique nucleotide sequence was defined as a clonotype. MiTCR v1.1 was used to align the clonotypes against IMGT TRBV, TRBD and TRBJ reference segments. The analysis included only V-J combinations with a frequency above 0.0001, which together covered 99% to 99.2% of the repertoires. The TCS score was defined as the ratio of F50 (clonal expansion) to E x V (chaos), calculated using BLOSUM62-based TCRdist between CDR3 peptides within each V-J. Welch's t-statistics and random forest reduced 500 to 550 V-J features to 10 to 15, which were used in a naive Bayes classifier (R e1071). No statistical method was used to set the sample size in advance, and investigators knew the group allocation. TCR Vbeta CDR3 sequencing of approximately 140 peripheral blood samples (roughly 43 ophthalmopathy, under 80 hyperthyroidism and some 17 progressor patients) is reported in the paper.

This sequence uses TRBV5-6 and TRBJ1-5; the D gene identity is not certain. This clonotype was sampled from a woman between 45 and 65 years old with Graves disease. Donor details come from another sample of the same person, matched by shared clones. Sequences were derived from peripheral blood mononuclear cells (PBMCs), sampled at new diagnosis, from a patient treated with antithyroid drugs. This receptor has the CDR3 CASNRWIGNQPQHF. The DNA reads TGTGCCAGCAACAGATGGATTGGCAATCAGCCCCAGCATTTT.